The T cell receptor (beta chain) under discussion was sequenced for a study of T-cell memory formation after mild COVID-19. V was clipped by 11 bases and J by 4 bases, with 14 bases between them. Germline V lookup: CDR1 SNHLY, CDR2 FYNNEI. The CDR3 runs to 12 residues. General observations from the study: Nothing confirmed that second-wave clones peaking on day 37 were specific for SARS-CoV-2. Researchers report contracting CD4+ clones mostly in CM and EM, with CD8+ clones in EMRA.

5'RACE with constant-segment primers built TCRalpha and TCRbeta cDNA libraries with UMIs. TCRdb passed the 5' RACE reads through MiXCR, listing each CDR3 protein once. The sample carries roughly 240,000 distinct CDR3 sequences, 15% to 20% recorded once. Of note for this clonotype: Its antigen remains unidentified.

The sequencing input was PBMCs or a T cell subset sorted from them (not recorded which). This sequence was found in a man younger than 35 who had mild COVID-19 (a few samples of this study predate the infection). Cell type and time point are not known. The rearrangement links TRBV2 to TRBJ2-5; tentatively, D is TRBD2 (5 bases). The CDR3 region is CAANSEGETQYF. CDR3 in DNA: TGTGCCGCAAACTCAGAGGGAGAGACCCAGTACTTC. The full variable domain, rest sourced from reference TRBV2 and TRBJ2-5, is EPEVTQTPSHQVTQMGQEVILRCVPISNHLYFYWYRQILGQKVEFLVSFYNNEISEKSEIFDDQFSVERPDGSNFTLKIRSTKLEDSAMYFCAANSEGETQYFGPGTRLLVL.